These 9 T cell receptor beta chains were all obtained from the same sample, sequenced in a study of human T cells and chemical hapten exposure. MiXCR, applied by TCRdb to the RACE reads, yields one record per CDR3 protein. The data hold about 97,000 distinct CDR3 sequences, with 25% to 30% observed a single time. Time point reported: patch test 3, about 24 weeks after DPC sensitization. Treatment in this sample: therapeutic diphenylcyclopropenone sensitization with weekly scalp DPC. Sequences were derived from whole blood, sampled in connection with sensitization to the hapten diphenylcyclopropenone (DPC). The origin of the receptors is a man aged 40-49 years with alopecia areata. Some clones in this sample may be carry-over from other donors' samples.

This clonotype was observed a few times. CDR3 sequence: CASSPKFRGLAGADTQYF. DNA of the CDR3: TGTGCCAGCAGCCCGAAGTTTAGGGGACTAGCGGGAGCAGATACGCAGTATTTT. V usage is TRBV7-8 and J usage is TRBJ2-3, with 14 bases aligning to TRBD2. Germline CDR1 SGHVS, CDR2 FQNEAQ. The CDR3 length is 18 residues. After removal of 5 bases from V and 4 bases from J, the junction contained 11 bases not matched to a gene. The complete variable domain, with remaining parts taken from reference TRBV7-8 and TRBJ2-3, reads GAGVSQSPRYKVAKRGQDVALRCDPISGHVSLFWYQQALGQGPEFLTYFQNEAQLDKSGLPSDRFFAERPEGSVSTLKIQRTQQEDSAVYLCASSPKFRGLAGADTQYFGPGTRLTVL.

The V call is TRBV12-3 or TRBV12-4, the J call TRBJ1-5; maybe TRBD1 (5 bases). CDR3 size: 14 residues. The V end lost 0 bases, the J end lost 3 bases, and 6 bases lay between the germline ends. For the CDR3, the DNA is TGTGCCAGCAGTTTAGCAGGGGCCAATCAGCCCCAGCATTTT. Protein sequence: CASSLAGANQPQHF.

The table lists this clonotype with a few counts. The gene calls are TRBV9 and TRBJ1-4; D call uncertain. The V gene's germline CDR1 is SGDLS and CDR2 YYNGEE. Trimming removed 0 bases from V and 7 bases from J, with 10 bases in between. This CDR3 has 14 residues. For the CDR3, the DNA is TGTGCCAGCAGCGTAGGGGTAGGCGGTGAAAAACTGTTTTTT. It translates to CASSVGVGGEKLFF.

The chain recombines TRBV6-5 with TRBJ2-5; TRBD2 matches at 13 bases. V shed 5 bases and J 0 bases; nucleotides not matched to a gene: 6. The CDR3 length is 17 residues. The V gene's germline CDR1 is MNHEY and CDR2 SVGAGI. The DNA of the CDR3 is TGTGCCAGCAGTGAGGGACTAGCGGGAAGGTACCAAGAGACCCAGTACTTC. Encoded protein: CASSEGLAGRYQETQYF.

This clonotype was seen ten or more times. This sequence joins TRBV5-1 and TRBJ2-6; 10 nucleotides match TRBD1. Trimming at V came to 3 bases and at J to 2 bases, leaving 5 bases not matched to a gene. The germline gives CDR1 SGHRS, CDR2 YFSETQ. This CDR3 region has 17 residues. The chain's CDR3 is CASSSRQGAAGANVLTF. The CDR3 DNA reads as TGCGCCAGCAGCTCGAGACAGGGGGCAGCTGGGGCCAACGTCCTGACTTTC.

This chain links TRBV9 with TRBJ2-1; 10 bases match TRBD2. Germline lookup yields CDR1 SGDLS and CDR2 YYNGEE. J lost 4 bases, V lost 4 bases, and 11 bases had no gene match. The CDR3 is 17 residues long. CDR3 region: CASSSTTVSGRYNEQFF. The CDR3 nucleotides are TGTGCCAGCAGCTCAACGACGGTTAGCGGGAGGTACAATGAGCAGTTCTTC.

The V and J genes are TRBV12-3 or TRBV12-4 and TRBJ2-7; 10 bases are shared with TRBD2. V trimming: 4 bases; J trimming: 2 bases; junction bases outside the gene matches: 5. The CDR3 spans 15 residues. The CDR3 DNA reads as TGTGCCAGCAGTTCCTATAGCGGGAGGCCCTACGAGCAGTACTTC. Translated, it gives CASSSYSGRPYEQYF.

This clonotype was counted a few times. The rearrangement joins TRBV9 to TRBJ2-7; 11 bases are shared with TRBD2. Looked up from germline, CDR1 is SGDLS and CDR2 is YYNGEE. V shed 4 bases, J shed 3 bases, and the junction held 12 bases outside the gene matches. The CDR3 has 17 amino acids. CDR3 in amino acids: CASSPGTTSGGRYEQYF. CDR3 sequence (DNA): TGTGCCAGCAGCCCGGGAACTACTAGCGGGGGACGCTACGAGCAGTACTTC.

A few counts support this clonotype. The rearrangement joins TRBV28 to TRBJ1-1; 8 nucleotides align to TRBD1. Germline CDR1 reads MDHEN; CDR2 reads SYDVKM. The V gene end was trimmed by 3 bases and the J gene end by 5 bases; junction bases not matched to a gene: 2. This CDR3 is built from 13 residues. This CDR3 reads CASSFGDRTEAFF. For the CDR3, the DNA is TGTGCCAGCAGTTTTGGGGACAGGACTGAAGCTTTCTTT.